A selection of T cell receptor beta chains follows, all from one sample in a study of blood T cells in healthy people across ages. TCRdb reprocessed the 5' RACE reads via MiXCR and lists one record per CDR3 protein. The profile shows almost 300,000 distinct CDR3 sequences, around 27% of them singletons. Sequenced sample: blood. The receptors come from a woman in her seventies in good health. Both conserved end residues are part of each CDR3. A D gene is named only where the DNA matches it firmly. Expanded clones are given a class, and other clones once, few, many or no size at all.

V gene: TRBV5-1; D gene: TRBD1; J gene: TRBJ2-5; clone size: -; CDR3 DNA: TGCGCCAGCAGCTTGGCCTCTCCGGGACAGGGTTTTTTCTTC; CDR3 protein: CASSLASPGQGFFF
V gene: TRBV9; D gene: -; J gene: TRBJ1-3; clone size: -; CDR3 DNA: TGTGCCAGCAGTGAGAAAGGGGGGTTTGGAAACACCATATATTTT; CDR3 protein: CASSEKGGFGNTIYF
V gene: TRBV20-1; D gene: -; J gene: TRBJ1-1; clone size: -; CDR3 DNA: TGCAGTGCTAGAATGACGGCCAACACTGAAGCTTTCTTT; CDR3 protein: CSARMTANTEAFF
V gene: TRBV7-3; D gene: TRBD2; J gene: TRBJ2-3; clone size: -; CDR3 DNA: TGTGCCAGCAGCTTCGACGGGAGGGACACAGATACGCAGTATTTT; CDR3 protein: CASSFDGRDTDTQYF
V gene: TRBV28; D gene: TRBD1; J gene: TRBJ1-5; clone size: -; CDR3 DNA: TGTGCCAGCAGTTACGGGACAGGCAGCAATCAGCCCCAGCATTTT; CDR3 protein: CASSYGTGSNQPQHF
V gene: TRBV9; D gene: TRBD2; J gene: TRBJ2-7; clone size: -; CDR3 DNA: TGTGCCAGCAGCGTTGGGATAGCGGGGGTTTCCTCCAACTCCTACGAGCAGTACTTC; CDR3 protein: CASSVGIAGVSSNSYEQYF
V gene: TRBV9; D gene: -; J gene: TRBJ1-4; clone size: -; CDR3 DNA: TGTGCCAGCAGCGTAGCTGGGTGGGGGGCCAATGAAAAACTGTTTTTT; CDR3 protein: CASSVAGWGANEKLFF
V gene: TRBV2; D gene: -; J gene: TRBJ1-6; clone size: few; CDR3 DNA: TGTGCCAGCTTCTCTTCCCGGGACACCTATAATTCACCCCTCCACTTT; CDR3 protein: CASFSSRDTYNSPLHF
V gene: TRBV6-2/TRBV6-3; D gene: -; J gene: TRBJ2-3; clone size: few; CDR3 DNA: TGTGCCCCCCGGGGAACGTACACAGATACGCAGTATTTT; CDR3 protein: CAPRGTYTDTQYF
V gene: TRBV12-3/TRBV12-4; D gene: -; J gene: TRBJ1-5; clone size: few; CDR3 DNA: TGTGCCAGCACCCGGGGTTCTAATCAGCCCCAGCATTTT; CDR3 protein: CASTRGSNQPQHF
V gene: TRBV29-1; D gene: -; J gene: TRBJ2-5; clone size: many; CDR3 DNA: TGCAGCCACAGTCGTTTTGGGGGTTTGGAGACCCAGTACTTC; CDR3 protein: CSHSRFGGLETQYF
V gene: TRBV27; D gene: -; J gene: TRBJ1-1; clone size: -; CDR3 DNA: TGTGCCAGCAGTCTCAGGCCCTCCACTGAAGCTTTCTTT; CDR3 protein: CASSLRPSTEAFF
V gene: TRBV27; D gene: TRBD1; J gene: TRBJ1-1; clone size: -; CDR3 DNA: TGTGCCAGCAGGAGACAGGGGACGGGAACTGAAGCTTTCTTT; CDR3 protein: CASRRQGTGTEAFF
V gene: TRBV7-2; D gene: TRBD2; J gene: TRBJ2-3; clone size: -; CDR3 DNA: TGTGCCAGCAGCTTAGGATGGAGCGGGAGGTCCACAGATACGCAGTATTTT; CDR3 protein: CASSLGWSGRSTDTQYF
V gene: TRBV5-1; D gene: -; J gene: TRBJ2-2; clone size: -; CDR3 DNA: TGCGCCAGCAGCTCTGGGGCCGGGGTGAACACCGGGGAGCTGTCTTTT; CDR3 protein: CASSSGAGVNTGELSF
V gene: TRBV7-6; D gene: TRBD2; J gene: TRBJ2-7; clone size: few; CDR3 DNA: TGTGCCAGCAGCTTAGTGGTCGGGACTAGCGCTCCCTACGAGCAGTACTTC; CDR3 protein: CASSLVVGTSAPYEQYF
V gene: TRBV12-3/TRBV12-4; D gene: -; J gene: TRBJ2-6; clone size: few; CDR3 DNA: TGTGCCAGCAGTCCCCTGGTCTCTGGGGCCAACGTCCTGACTTTC; CDR3 protein: CASSPLVSGANVLTF
V gene: TRBV4-1; D gene: TRBD2; J gene: TRBJ2-7; clone size: few; CDR3 DNA: TGCGCCAGCAGCCAACTACAGACTAGCGGGAACGAGCAGTACTTC; CDR3 protein: CASSQLQTSGNEQYF
V gene: TRBV28; D gene: -; J gene: TRBJ2-7; clone size: many; CDR3 DNA: TGTGCCAGCAGTACCCGGACAGTTCTCTCCTACGAGCAGTACTTC; CDR3 protein: CASSTRTVLSYEQYF
V gene: TRBV15; D gene: TRBD1; J gene: TRBJ2-3; clone size: few; CDR3 DNA: TGTGCCACCAGCAGAGGGGACAGGGGGCGCGGGGATACGCAGTATTTT; CDR3 protein: CATSRGDRGRGDTQYF
V gene: TRBV7-3; D gene: TRBD2; J gene: TRBJ2-1; clone size: -; CDR3 DNA: TGTGCCAGCAGCTTAAAGCGGGAGCCCTACAATGAGCAGTTCTTC; CDR3 protein: CASSLKREPYNEQFF
V gene: TRBV20-1; D gene: -; J gene: TRBJ2-7; clone size: once; CDR3 DNA: TGCAGTGCTAGTCCCGACACCTACGAGCAGTACTTC; CDR3 protein: CSASPDTYEQYF
V gene: TRBV10-3; D gene: -; J gene: TRBJ1-6; clone size: -; CDR3 DNA: TGTGCCATCAGTGAAGGTGTGGAGCCTTCACCCCTCCACTTT; CDR3 protein: CAISEGVEPSPLHF
V gene: TRBV7-9; D gene: TRBD1; J gene: TRBJ2-1; clone size: few; CDR3 DNA: TGTGCCAGCAGCTTTAAGGGACAGATTTTTAATGAGCAGTTCTTC; CDR3 protein: CASSFKGQIFNEQFF
V gene: TRBV4-3; D gene: -; J gene: TRBJ2-1; clone size: -; CDR3 DNA: TGCGCCAGCAGCCCCGGAGCAGGGGCCGGGGATGAGCAGTTCTTC; CDR3 protein: CASSPGAGAGDEQFF
V gene: TRBV4-2; D gene: -; J gene: TRBJ2-1; clone size: -; CDR3 DNA: TGTGCCAGCAGCCAAGACCTCGGGAAATCCAATGAGCAGTTCTTC; CDR3 protein: CASSQDLGKSNEQFF
V gene: TRBV4-3; D gene: -; J gene: TRBJ2-3; clone size: few; CDR3 DNA: TGCGCCAGCAGCCAAGATCGAACCGGGGCAGGGCGTATGGATACGCAGTATTTT; CDR3 protein: CASSQDRTGAGRMDTQYF
V gene: TRBV28; D gene: -; J gene: TRBJ2-7; clone size: -; CDR3 DNA: TGTGCCAGCAGTTACGGCATGGGGACACACCACTCCTACGAGCAGTACTTC; CDR3 protein: CASSYGMGTHHSYEQYF
V gene: TRBV7-3; D gene: -; J gene: TRBJ2-1; clone size: -; CDR3 DNA: TGTGCCAGCAGCTTAGTCCGGGAATCCGTCAATGAGCAGTTCTTC; CDR3 protein: CASSLVRESVNEQFF
V gene: TRBV7-3; D gene: -; J gene: TRBJ2-5; clone size: once; CDR3 DNA: TGTGCCAGCAGCTTAAACCCCAGAGAGACCCAGTACTTC; CDR3 protein: CASSLNPRETQYF
V gene: TRBV7-2; D gene: -; J gene: TRBJ1-5; clone size: few; CDR3 DNA: TGTGCCAGCAGCCGGGAGCACAATCAGCCCCAGCATTTT; CDR3 protein: CASSREHNQPQHF
V gene: TRBV5-1; D gene: TRBD2; J gene: TRBJ2-7; clone size: few; CDR3 DNA: TGCGCCAGCAGCTCCCGGGGAGGGATCTACGAGCAGTACTTC; CDR3 protein: CASSSRGGIYEQYF
V gene: TRBV5-1; D gene: -; J gene: TRBJ2-3; clone size: -; CDR3 DNA: TGCGCCAGCAGCCAAACCGCCCCACCCTCCACAGATACGCAGTATTTT; CDR3 protein: CASSQTAPPSTDTQYF
V gene: TRBV28; D gene: -; J gene: TRBJ1-4; clone size: many; CDR3 DNA: TGTGCCAGCAGTTTAGGTGGGAATGAAAAACTGTTTTTT; CDR3 protein: CASSLGGNEKLFF
V gene: TRBV28; D gene: -; J gene: TRBJ2-5; clone size: -; CDR3 DNA: TGTGCCGGCAGTTTACCCCACGAGACCCAGTACTTC; CDR3 protein: CAGSLPHETQYF
V gene: TRBV20-1; D gene: TRBD2; J gene: TRBJ2-7; clone size: -; CDR3 DNA: TGCAGTGCTAGGACCCTAGCGGGTCCCGACTACGAGCAGTACTTC; CDR3 protein: CSARTLAGPDYEQYF
V gene: TRBV7-9; D gene: -; J gene: TRBJ2-5; clone size: -; CDR3 DNA: TGTGCCAGCAGCTTAATAACCCAACAAGAGACCCAGTACTTC; CDR3 protein: CASSLITQQETQYF
V gene: TRBV9; D gene: TRBD1; J gene: TRBJ2-6; clone size: many; CDR3 DNA: TGTGCCAGCAGCCTACGGACAGGGAAGGCCAACGTCCTGACTTTC; CDR3 protein: CASSLRTGKANVLTF